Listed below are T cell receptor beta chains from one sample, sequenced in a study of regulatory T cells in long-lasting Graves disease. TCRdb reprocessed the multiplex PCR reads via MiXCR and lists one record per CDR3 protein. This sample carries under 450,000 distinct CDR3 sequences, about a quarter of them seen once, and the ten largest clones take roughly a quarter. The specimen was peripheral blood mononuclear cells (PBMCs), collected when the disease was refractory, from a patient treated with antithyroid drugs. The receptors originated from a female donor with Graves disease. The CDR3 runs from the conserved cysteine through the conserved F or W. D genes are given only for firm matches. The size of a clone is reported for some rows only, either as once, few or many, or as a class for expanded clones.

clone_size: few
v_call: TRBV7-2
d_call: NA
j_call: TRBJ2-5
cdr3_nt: TGTGCCAGCAGCTTAAGGGTGGGAGGCCAAGAGACCCAGTACTTC
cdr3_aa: CASSLRVGGQETQYF

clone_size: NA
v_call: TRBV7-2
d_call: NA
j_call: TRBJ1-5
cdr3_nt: TGTGCCAGCAGCTTAGCACTGGACACCCTTAGCAATCAGCCCCAGCATTTT
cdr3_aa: CASSLALDTLSNQPQHF

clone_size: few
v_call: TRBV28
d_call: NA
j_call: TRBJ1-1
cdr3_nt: TGTGCCAGCAGTCCACCCACCCCCGGGGCTTTCTTT
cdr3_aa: CASSPPTPGAFF

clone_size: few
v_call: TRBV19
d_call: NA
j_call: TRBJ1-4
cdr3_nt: TGTGCCAGTAGTACCGGCGGGGGGGCGCATGAAAAACTGTTTTTT
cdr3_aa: CASSTGGGAHEKLFF

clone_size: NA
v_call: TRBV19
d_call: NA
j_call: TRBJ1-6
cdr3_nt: TGTGCCAGTAGTTTTGAGAGCTCCTATAATTCACCCCTCCACTTT
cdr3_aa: CASSFESSYNSPLHF

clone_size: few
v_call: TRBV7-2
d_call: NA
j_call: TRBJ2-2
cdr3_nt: TGTGCCAGCAGCTTCCAGGGTAAAAACACCGGGGAGCTGTTTTTT
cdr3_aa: CASSFQGKNTGELFF

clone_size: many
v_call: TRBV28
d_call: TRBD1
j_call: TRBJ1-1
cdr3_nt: TGTGCCAGCGCCTCTTGGGGACAGGGGGTAAACACTGAAGCTTTCTTT
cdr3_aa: CASASWGQGVNTEAFF

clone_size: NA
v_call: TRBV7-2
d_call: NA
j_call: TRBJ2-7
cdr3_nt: TGTGCCAGCAGCCAAGAATTGGAGTCCGGAGGCTCCTACGAGCAGTACTTC
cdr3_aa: CASSQELESGGSYEQYF

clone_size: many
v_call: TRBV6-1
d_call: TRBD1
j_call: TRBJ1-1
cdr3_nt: TGTGCCAGCAGTCGGACAGGGGCGGGAGCTGAAGCTTTCTTT
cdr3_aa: CASSRTGAGAEAFF

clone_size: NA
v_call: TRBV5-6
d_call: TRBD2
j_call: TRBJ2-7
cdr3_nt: TGTGCCAGCAGCTTGGAGCTAGCGGATACTGAACAGCAGTACTTC
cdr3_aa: CASSLELADTEQQYF

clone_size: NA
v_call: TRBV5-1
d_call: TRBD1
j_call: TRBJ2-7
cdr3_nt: TGCGCCAGCAGCTTGGCCCCAGGACAGGGGGGCTCCTACGAGCAGTACTTC
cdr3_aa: CASSLAPGQGGSYEQYF

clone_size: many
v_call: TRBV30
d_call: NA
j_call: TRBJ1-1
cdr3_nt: TGTGCCTGGAGTGCACCAGAGAGAGCTTTCTTT
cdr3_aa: CAWSAPERAFF

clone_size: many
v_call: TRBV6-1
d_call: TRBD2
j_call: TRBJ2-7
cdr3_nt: TGTGCCAGCACCAGCAAGGGACTAGCGAATGCCTACGAGCAGTACTTC
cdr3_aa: CASTSKGLANAYEQYF

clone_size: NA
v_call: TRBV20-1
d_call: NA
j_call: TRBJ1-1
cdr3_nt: TGCAGTGCTGGGGAGGTGCTCAGGTCGAACACTGAAGCTTTCTTT
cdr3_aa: CSAGEVLRSNTEAFF

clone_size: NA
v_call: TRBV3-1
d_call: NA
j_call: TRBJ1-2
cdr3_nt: TGTGCCAGCAGCCAAGGGTGGGGCTACACCTTC
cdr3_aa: CASSQGWGYTF

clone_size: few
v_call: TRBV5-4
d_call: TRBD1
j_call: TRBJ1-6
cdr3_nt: TGTGCCAGCAGCCTGACAGGGAATAATTCACCCCTCCACTTT
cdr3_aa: CASSLTGNNSPLHF

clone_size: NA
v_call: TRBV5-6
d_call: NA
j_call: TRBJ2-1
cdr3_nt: TGTGCCAGCATGGGACACCGATTATCCAATGAGCAGTTCTTC
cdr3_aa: CASMGHRLSNEQFF

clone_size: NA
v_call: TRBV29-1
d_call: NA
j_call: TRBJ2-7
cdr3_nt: TGCAGCGCCAGACTCACTAGCTCCTACGAGCAGTACTTC
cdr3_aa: CSARLTSSYEQYF

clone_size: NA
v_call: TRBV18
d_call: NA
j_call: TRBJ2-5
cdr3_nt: TGTGCCAGCTCACCAAGGGCCCGGACAGCTCAATCCTACTCTGCCAAAGAGACCCAGTACTTC
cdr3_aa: CASSPRARTAQSYSAKETQYF

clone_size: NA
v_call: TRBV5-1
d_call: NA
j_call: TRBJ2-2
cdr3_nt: TGCGCCAGCAGCTTGGGTCCCCCGCTCGAGAACACCGGGGAGCTGTTTTTT
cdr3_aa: CASSLGPPLENTGELFF

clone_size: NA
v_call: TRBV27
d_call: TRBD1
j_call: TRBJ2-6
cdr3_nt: TGTGCCAGTGGGGACAGAAGCTCTGGGGCCAACGTCCTGACTTTC
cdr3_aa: CASGDRSSGANVLTF

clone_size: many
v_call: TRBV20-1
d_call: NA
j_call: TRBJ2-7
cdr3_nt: TGCAGTGCTAGAGGCAGCAGAGACTACGAGCAGTACTTC
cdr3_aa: CSARGSRDYEQYF

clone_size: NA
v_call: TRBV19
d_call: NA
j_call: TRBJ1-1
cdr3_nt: TGTGCCAGTAGTAAAAGGGTGAACACTGAAGCTTTCTTT
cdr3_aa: CASSKRVNTEAFF

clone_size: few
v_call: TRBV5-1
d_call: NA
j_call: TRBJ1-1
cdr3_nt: TGCGCCAGCAGCTTGAGATTTCAGGGTGTGAACACTGAAGCTTTCTTT
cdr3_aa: CASSLRFQGVNTEAFF

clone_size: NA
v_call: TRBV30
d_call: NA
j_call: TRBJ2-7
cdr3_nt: TGTGCCTTCCATGCATTCTCCTACGAGCAGTACTTC
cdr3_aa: CAFHAFSYEQYF

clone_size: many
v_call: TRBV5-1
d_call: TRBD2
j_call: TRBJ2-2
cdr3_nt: TGCGCCAGCAGCTTTGGTGAGCGGGGGAACACCGGGGAGCTGTTTTTT
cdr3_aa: CASSFGERGNTGELFF

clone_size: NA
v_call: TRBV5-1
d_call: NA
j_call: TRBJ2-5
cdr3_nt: TGCGCCAGCAGCTTGAGACAGGTGGGAGAGACCCAGTACTTC
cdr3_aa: CASSLRQVGETQYF

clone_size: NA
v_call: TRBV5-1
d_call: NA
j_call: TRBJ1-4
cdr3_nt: TGCGCCAGCAGCTTAGAAGCGACTCCCGAAAAACTGTTTTTT
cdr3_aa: CASSLEATPEKLFF

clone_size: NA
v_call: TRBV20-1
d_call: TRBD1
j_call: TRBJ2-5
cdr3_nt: TGCAGTGCCACACAATCACCCCGGGACAGGAATTATTGGGCGCGGGAGACCCAGTACTTC
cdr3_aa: CSATQSPRDRNYWARETQYF

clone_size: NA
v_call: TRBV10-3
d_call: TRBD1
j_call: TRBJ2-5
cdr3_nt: TGTGCCATCAGTGGGACAGGCGGAGAGACCCAGTACTTC
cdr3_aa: CAISGTGGETQYF

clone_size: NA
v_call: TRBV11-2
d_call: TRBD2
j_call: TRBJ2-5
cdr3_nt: TGTGCCAGCAGCTTAGGGAAGGGAGGGGACCAAGAGACCCAGTACTTC
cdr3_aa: CASSLGKGGDQETQYF

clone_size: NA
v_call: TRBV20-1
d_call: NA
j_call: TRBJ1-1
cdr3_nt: TGCAGTGCGAAGCAGGGTTGGGGATACGGTGAAGCTTTCTTT
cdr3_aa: CSAKQGWGYGEAFF

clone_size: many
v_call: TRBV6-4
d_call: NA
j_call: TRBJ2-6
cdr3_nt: TGTGCCAGCAGTGACAGGAATTCTGGGGCCAACGTCCTGACTTTC
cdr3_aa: CASSDRNSGANVLTF

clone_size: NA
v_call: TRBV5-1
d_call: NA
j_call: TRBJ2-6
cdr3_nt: TGCGCCAGCAGCTTGCCGGTCTCTGGGGCCAACGTCCTGACTTTC
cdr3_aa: CASSLPVSGANVLTF

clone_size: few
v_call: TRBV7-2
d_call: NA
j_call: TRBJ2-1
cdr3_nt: TGTGCCAGCAGCTTATTCCGCGGTTCTTACAATGAGCAGTTCTTC
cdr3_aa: CASSLFRGSYNEQFF